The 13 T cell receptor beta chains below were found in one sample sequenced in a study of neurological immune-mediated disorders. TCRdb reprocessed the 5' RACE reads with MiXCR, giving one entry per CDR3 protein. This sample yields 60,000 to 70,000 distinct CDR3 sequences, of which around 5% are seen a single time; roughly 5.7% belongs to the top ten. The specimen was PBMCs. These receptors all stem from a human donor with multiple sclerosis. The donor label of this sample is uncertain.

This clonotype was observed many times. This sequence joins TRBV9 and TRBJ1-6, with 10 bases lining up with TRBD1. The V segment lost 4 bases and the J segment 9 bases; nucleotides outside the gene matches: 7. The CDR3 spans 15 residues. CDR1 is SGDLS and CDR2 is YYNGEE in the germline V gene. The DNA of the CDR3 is TGTGCCAGCAGCTTGACCGGGACAGGGGCTTCACCCCTCCACTTT. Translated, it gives CASSLTGTGASPLHF.

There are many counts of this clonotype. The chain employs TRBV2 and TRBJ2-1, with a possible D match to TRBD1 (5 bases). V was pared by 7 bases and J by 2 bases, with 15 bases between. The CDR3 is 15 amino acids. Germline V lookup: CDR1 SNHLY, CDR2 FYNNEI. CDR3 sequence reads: CASKVGHQPYNEQFF. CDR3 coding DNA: TGTGCCAGCAAGGTGGGGCACCAGCCCTACAATGAGCAGTTCTTC.

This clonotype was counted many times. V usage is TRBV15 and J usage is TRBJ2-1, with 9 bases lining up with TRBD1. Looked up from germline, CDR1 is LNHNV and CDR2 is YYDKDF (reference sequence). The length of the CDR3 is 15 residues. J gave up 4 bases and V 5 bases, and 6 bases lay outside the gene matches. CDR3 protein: CATSGRDREYNEQFF. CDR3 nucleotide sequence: TGTGCCACCAGCGGCCGGGACAGGGAGTACAATGAGCAGTTCTTC.

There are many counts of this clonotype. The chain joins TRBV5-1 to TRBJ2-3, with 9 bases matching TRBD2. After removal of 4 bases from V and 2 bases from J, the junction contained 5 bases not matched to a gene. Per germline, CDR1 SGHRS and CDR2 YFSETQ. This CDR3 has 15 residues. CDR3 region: CASSPTSGFTDTQYF. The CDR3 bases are TGCGCCAGCAGCCCGACTAGCGGATTCACAGATACGCAGTATTTT.

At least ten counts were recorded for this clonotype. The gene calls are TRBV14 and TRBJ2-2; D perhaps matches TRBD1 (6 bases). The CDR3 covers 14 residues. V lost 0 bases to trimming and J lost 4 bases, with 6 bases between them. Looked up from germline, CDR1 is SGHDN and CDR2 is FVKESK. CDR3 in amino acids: CASSQDRGTGELFF. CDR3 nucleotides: TGTGCCAGCAGCCAAGACAGGGGCACCGGGGAGCTGTTTTTT.

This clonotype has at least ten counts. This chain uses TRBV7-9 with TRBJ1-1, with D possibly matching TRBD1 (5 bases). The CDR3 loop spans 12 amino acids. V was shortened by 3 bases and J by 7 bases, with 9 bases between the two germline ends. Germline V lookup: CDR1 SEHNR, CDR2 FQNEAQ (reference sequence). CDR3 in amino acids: CASSFPGGEAFF. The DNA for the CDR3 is TGTGCCAGCAGCTTCCCGGGGGGTGAAGCTTTCTTT.

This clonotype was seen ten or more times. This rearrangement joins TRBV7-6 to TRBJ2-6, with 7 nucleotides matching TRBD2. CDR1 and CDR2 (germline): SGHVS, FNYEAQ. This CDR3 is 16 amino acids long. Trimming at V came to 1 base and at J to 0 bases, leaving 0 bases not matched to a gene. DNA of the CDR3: TGTGCCAGCAGCTTAGGCGGGGGCTCTGGGGCCAACGTCCTGACTTTC. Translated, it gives CASSLGGGSGANVLTF.

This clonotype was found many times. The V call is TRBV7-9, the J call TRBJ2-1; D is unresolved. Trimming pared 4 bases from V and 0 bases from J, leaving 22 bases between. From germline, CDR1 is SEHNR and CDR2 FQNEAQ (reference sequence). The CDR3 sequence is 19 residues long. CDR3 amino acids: CASSSHLGSRISSYNEQFF. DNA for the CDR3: TGTGCCAGCAGCTCCCACCTTGGTTCGCGGATTAGCTCCTACAATGAGCAGTTCTTC. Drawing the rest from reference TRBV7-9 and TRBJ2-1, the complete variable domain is DTGVSQNPRHKITKRGQNVTFRCDPISEHNRLYWYRQTLGQGPEFLTYFQNEAQLEKSRLLSDRFSAERPKGSFSTLEIQRTEQGDSAMYLCASSSHLGSRISSYNEQFFGPGTRLTVL.

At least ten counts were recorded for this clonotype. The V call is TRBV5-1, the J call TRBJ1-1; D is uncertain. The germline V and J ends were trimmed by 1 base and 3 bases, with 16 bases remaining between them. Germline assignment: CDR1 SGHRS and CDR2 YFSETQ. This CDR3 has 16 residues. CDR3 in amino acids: CASSLYMSATHTEAFF. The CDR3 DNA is TGCGCCAGCAGCTTGTACATGTCGGCGACTCACACTGAAGCTTTCTTT.

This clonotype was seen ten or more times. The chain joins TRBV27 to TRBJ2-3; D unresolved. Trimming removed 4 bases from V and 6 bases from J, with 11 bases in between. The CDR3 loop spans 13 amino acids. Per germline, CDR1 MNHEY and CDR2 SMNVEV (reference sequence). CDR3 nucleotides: TGTGCCAGCAGTTCGGGCGCGGAGGATACGCAGTATTTT. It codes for CASSSGAEDTQYF.

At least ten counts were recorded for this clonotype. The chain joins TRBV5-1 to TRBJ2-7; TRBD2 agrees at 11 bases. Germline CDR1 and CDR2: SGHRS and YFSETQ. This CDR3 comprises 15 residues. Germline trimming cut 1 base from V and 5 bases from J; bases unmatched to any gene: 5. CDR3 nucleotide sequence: TGCGCCAGCAGCTTGTTACCTAGCGGGGGGAACGAGCAGTACTTC. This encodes CASSLLPSGGNEQYF.

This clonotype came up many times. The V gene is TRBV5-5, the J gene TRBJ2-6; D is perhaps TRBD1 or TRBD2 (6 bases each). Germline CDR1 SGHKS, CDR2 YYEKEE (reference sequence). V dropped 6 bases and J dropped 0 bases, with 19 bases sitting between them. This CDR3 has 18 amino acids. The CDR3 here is CASTQGGITSSGANVLTF. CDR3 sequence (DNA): TGTGCCAGCACTCAAGGGGGGATCACTAGCTCTGGGGCCAACGTCCTGACTTTC. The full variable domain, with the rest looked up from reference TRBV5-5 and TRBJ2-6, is DAGVTQSPTHLIKTRGQQVTLRCSPISGHKSVSWYQQVLGQGPQFIFQYYEKEERGRGNFPDRFSARQFPNYSSELNVNALLLGDSALYLCASTQGGITSSGANVLTFGAGSRLTVL.

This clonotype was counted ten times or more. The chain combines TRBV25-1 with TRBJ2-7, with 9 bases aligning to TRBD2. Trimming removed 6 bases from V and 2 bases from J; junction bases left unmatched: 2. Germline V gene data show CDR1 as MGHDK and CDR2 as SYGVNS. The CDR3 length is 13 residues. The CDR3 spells CASRAGGTYEQYF. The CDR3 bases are TGTGCCAGCAGAGCGGGGGGAACCTACGAGCAGTACTTC.